These 15 T cell receptor beta chains came from one sample sequenced in a study of T cells in Graves' hyperthyroidism and ophthalmopathy. RNA transcripts gave rise to amplified TCR beta CDR3 regions. With the HTBI primer set, the TCR CDR3 went through a first round of RT-PCR. MiXCR was run by TCRdb on the multiplex PCR reads, yielding one entry per CDR3 protein. The data show about 360,000 distinct CDR3 sequences, 13% seen once. The specimen sequenced was blood. These receptors all come from a woman younger than 35 with Graves' hyperthyroidism.

The gene calls are TRBV4-1 and TRBJ2-2; tentative D call: TRBD1 (5 bases). The V end was cut by 3 bases, the J end by 2 bases, with 10 bases between. The CDR3 sequence is 15 residues long. Germline-derived CDR1 and CDR2 are MGHRA and YSYEKL. The CDR3 spells CASSHPRVNTGELFF. CDR3 DNA: TGCGCCAGCAGCCATCCCAGGGTAAACACCGGGGAGCTGTTTTTT.

This clonotype was seen a handful of times. The V call is TRBV4-1, the J call TRBJ2-7; 7 bases match TRBD1. This CDR3 contains 16 residues. V was pared by 0 bases and J by 0 bases, with 5 bases of the junction left unmatched. Germline V gives CDR1 MGHRA, CDR2 YSYEKL. The CDR3 protein is CASSQDFTGASYEQYF. Written as DNA, the CDR3 is TGCGCCAGCAGCCAAGATTTCACAGGGGCCTCCTACGAGCAGTACTTC.

In this sample, this clonotype turned up a few times. The J gene is TRBJ1-1, the V gene TRBV4-2, with D perhaps matching TRBD1 (5 bases). CDR1 is LGHNA, CDR2 YNFKEQ, per germline. The CDR3 covers 13 residues. Trimming took off 2 bases at V and 8 bases at J, with 12 bases between the two ends. CDR3 loop: CASSQSGALEAFF. The CDR3, as DNA: TGTGCCAGCAGCCAATCTGGGGCACTAGAAGCTTTCTTT.

This clonotype was detected many times. This chain connects TRBV29-1 to TRBJ1-2; D gene ambiguous. The CDR3 spans 13 residues. In germline, CDR1 is SQVTM, CDR2 ANQGSEA. The V and J ends lost 7 bases and 6 bases respectively, with 18 bases between them. The CDR3, as DNA: TGCAGCGCCAAGGATAACTCTAGGGATGGCTACACCTTC. Its translation: CSAKDNSRDGYTF.

This clonotype came up many times. This chain links TRBV4-1 with TRBJ1-5; D is perhaps TRBD1 (6 bases). The V and J ends lost 0 bases and 7 bases respectively, with 10 bases between them. Germline CDR1 MGHRA, CDR2 YSYEKL. CDR3 size: 14 residues. DNA of the CDR3: TGCGCCAGCAGCCAAGAGTGGGGGGGCCAGCCCCAGCATTTT. Amino acid sequence: CASSQEWGGQPQHF.

This clonotype was picked up many times. The chain employs TRBV6-2 or TRBV6-3 and TRBJ1-5, with 10 bases that match TRBD1. The CDR3 length is 15 residues. The V segment lost 5 bases and the J segment 6 bases; nucleotides outside the gene matches: 7. The germline CDR1 and CDR2 sequences are MNHEY and SVGEGT. In nucleotides, the CDR3 is TGTGCCAGCAGTCAGGGACAGGGGATTTCTCAGCCCCAGCATTTT. It specifies CASSQGQGISQPQHF.

This clonotype came up many times. The chain combines TRBV3-1 with TRBJ2-7, with D hard to call. Germline V lookup: CDR1 LGHDT, CDR2 YNNKEL (reference sequence). V lost 1 base, J lost 3 bases, and 10 bases lay in between. This CDR3 is 14 amino acids long. CDR3 region: CASSQGLWVYEQYF. The CDR3, as DNA: TGTGCCAGCAGCCAAGGGCTGTGGGTCTACGAGCAGTACTTC.

The V gene is TRBV20-1, the J gene TRBJ1-3, with D possibly matching TRBD1 (5 bases). Trimming stripped 4 bases from V and 0 bases from J, with 13 bases between. The CDR3 loop spans 15 amino acids. Germline CDR1 reads DFQATT; CDR2 reads SNEGSKA (reference sequence). The CDR3 is CSATPGVNSGNTIYF. For the CDR3, the DNA is TGCAGTGCTACCCCGGGGGTAAACTCTGGAAACACCATATATTTT.

This clonotype was recorded a few times. CDR3 in DNA: TGCAGCGTTGATCCTAGCGGAATAACAGATACGCAGTATTTT. It specifies CSVDPSGITDTQYF. The gene calls are TRBV29-1 and TRBJ2-3; 7 bases are a match to TRBD2. Per germline, CDR1 SQVTM and CDR2 ANQGSEA. J was trimmed by 3 bases and V by 3 bases; bases with no gene match: 6. The CDR3 length is 14 residues.

Turning to this clonotype: Compared with germline, one end of the junction differs, possibly owing to a read error. This chain links TRBV7-9 with TRBJ2-1; 11 bases align to TRBD2. Germline values: CDR1 SEHNR, CDR2 FQNEAQ (reference sequence). There are 18 residues in the CDR3. The CDR3 sequence is CASSAGLAEPFSHNEQFF. The CDR3 DNA follows: TGTGCCAGCAGCGCGGGACTAGCGGAGCCTTTCTCCCACAATGAGCAGTTCTTC.

Many counts were recorded for this clonotype. V usage is TRBV30 and J usage is TRBJ2-2, with unresolved D. V lost 5 bases to trimming and J lost 4 bases, with 8 bases between them. Germline V gene lookup returns CDR1 GTSNPN and CDR2 SVGIG (reference sequence). The CDR3 has 12 residues. The chain's CDR3 is CAWPSRTGELFF. CDR3 DNA: TGTGCCTGGCCCAGCCGCACCGGGGAGCTGTTTTTT.

This clonotype was picked up many times. The J gene is TRBJ2-3, the V gene TRBV5-1, with a possible D match to TRBD2 (5 bases). Germline lookup yields CDR1 SGHRS and CDR2 YFSETQ. V gave up 0 bases and J gave up 1 base, with 9 bases separating them. CDR3 length: 15 amino acids. CDR3 in amino acids: CASSLDGSRTDTQYF. CDR3 DNA: TGCGCCAGCAGCTTGGATGGGAGTCGCACAGATACGCAGTATTTT. The full variable domain, rest sourced from reference TRBV5-1 and TRBJ2-3, is KAGVTQTPRYLIKTRGQQVTLSCSPISGHRSVSWYQQTPGQGLQFLFEYFSETQRNKGNFPGRFSGRQFSNSRSEMNVSTLELGDSALYLCASSLDGSRTDTQYFGPGTRLTVL.

The J gene is TRBJ1-5, the V gene TRBV19, with 8 nucleotides matching TRBD1. The CDR3 has 15 residues. Germline CDR1 reads LNHDA; CDR2 reads SQIVND (reference sequence). With 5 bases clipped from V and 5 bases from J, the junction kept 8 bases outside the gene matches. The CDR3: CASSLGTGIDQPQHF. CDR3 nucleotides: TGTGCCAGTAGTCTCGGGACAGGTATCGATCAGCCCCAGCATTTT. The full variable domain, with the rest looked up from reference TRBV19 and TRBJ1-5, is DGGITQSPKYLFRKEGQNVTLSCEQNLNHDAMYWYRQDPGQGLRLIYYSQIVNDFQKGDIAEGYSVSREKKESFPLTVTSAQKNPTAFYLCASSLGTGIDQPQHFGDGTRLSIL.

This clonotype came up a few times. J is TRBJ1-5 and V is TRBV19; weak D call: TRBD1 (5 bases). Trimming left V 8 bases short and J 4 bases short, with 15 bases between. CDR3 length: 14 amino acids. Germline-derived CDR1 and CDR2 are LNHDA and SQIVND (reference sequence). CDR3 sequence (DNA): TGTGCCAGTTCGCGCCGGGGGAATAATCAGCCCCAGCATTTT. This gives the protein CASSRRGNNQPQHF. The whole variable domain, filled in from reference TRBV19 and TRBJ1-5, reads DGGITQSPKYLFRKEGQNVTLSCEQNLNHDAMYWYRQDPGQGLRLIYYSQIVNDFQKGDIAEGYSVSREKKESFPLTVTSAQKNPTAFYLCASSRRGNNQPQHFGDGTRLSIL.

This clonotype was seen repeatedly, ten times or more. The CDR3 loop reads CASTLREAGNTIYF. Here the CDR3 DNA reads TGTGCCAGCACCCTCCGGGAGGCCGGAAACACCATATATTTT. The genes are TRBV2 and TRBJ1-3; D remains ambiguous. The CDR3 has 14 amino acids. V lost 7 bases to trimming and J lost 4 bases, with 14 bases between them. Germline CDR1 is SNHLY and CDR2 is FYNNEI.